Sequencing of this T cell receptor (beta chain) was carried out in a study of T cells after somatic rescue of genetic block. Produced via immunoSEQ multiplex PCR; TCRdb's table is partial and in-frame only. The table shows just over 8,000 clones, with approximately 79% occurring only once. The CDR3 is made up of 14 amino acids. Germline V gene sequence: CDR1 MGHDK, CDR2 SYGVNS. Trimming removed 2 bases from V and 3 bases from J, with 8 bases in between. The sequenced material came from peripheral blood mononuclear cells (PBMCs). The receptor was derived from a boy aged 5-17 years. This chain connects TRBV25-1 to TRBJ1-5; D not certain. The CDR3 DNA reads TGTGCCAGCAGTGAACACTTTTTCAATCAGCCCCAGCATTTT. Protein product: CASSEHFFNQPQHF.